This is a list of T cell receptor beta chains from one sample in a study of shared clonotypes between healthy human individuals. Repertoires were generated with immunoSEQ multiplex PCR, while TCRdb's copy carries only in-frame clones and drops some. Of fewer than 400,000 clones listed, approximately 74% are singletons. The sequencing input was memory CD4+ T cells sorted from blood. These receptor sequences come from a man aged 30 to 45 in good health. The CDR3 runs from the conserved cysteine through the conserved F or W. Each record gives: CDR3 DNA, CDR3 protein, D gene, V gene, clone size, J gene. D genes are given only for firm matches. Clone size is not always given. Where it is, it says once, few, many or a class for expanded clones.

TGTGCCAGCAGCTGGACTAGCGGGACAGAGACCCAGTACTTC,CASSWTSGTETQYF,TRBD2,TRBV7-9,.,TRBJ2-5
TGTGCCAGCAGCGAAATAGCGGGATCTTCCTCCTACGAGCAGTACTTC,CASSEIAGSSSYEQYF,TRBD2,TRBV11-1,.,TRBJ2-7
TGCGCCAGCAGCTTGGATCAGGGTTGGTCACCCCTCCACTTT,CASSLDQGWSPLHF,.,TRBV5-1,.,TRBJ1-6
TGCAGCGTTGAAGGAGGACAGGGGGCCAACGAGCAGTACTTC,CSVEGGQGANEQYF,TRBD1,TRBV29-1,many,TRBJ2-7
TGCGCCAGCAGTTTCTCAGGCGTTTACAATGAGCAGTTCTTC,CASSFSGVYNEQFF,.,TRBV5-1,.,TRBJ2-1
TGTGCCAGCAGCTTACTAGCGGGAGGACTTGATGAGCAGTTCTTC,CASSLLAGGLDEQFF,TRBD2,TRBV5-4,few,TRBJ2-1
TGTGCCATCGGGACAGGGACGAGCACCGGGGAGCTGTTTTTT,CAIGTGTSTGELFF,TRBD1,TRBV10-3,.,TRBJ2-2
TGCGCCAGCAGGGATAGCGGATACACAGATACGCAGTATTTT,CASRDSGYTDTQYF,.,TRBV10-2,.,TRBJ2-3
TGTGCCAGCAGCCCCGGCGGGACGGCCTATGGCTACACCTTC,CASSPGGTAYGYTF,.,TRBV7-9,few,TRBJ1-2
TGTGCCAGCAGCGTAGATGGAAATAGCAATCAGCCCCAGCATTTT,CASSVDGNSNQPQHF,.,TRBV9,.,TRBJ1-5
TGTGCCAGCAGCTTAACCCTAGAAACCGAGCAGTACTTC,CASSLTLETEQYF,.,TRBV11-2,.,TRBJ2-7
TGTGCCAGCAGTTTACGGAGAGCGGGAGTCCCATCGGAGCAGTACTTC,CASSLRRAGVPSEQYF,TRBD2,TRBV27,.,TRBJ2-7
TGCGCCAGCAGCCAAGATGGCGGGTCACCCCTCCACTTT,CASSQDGGSPLHF,.,TRBV4-3,.,TRBJ1-6
TGCGCCAGCAGCTTGACGGCGCGGCTAACAAACAATGAGCAGTTCTTC,CASSLTARLTNNEQFF,.,TRBV5-1,.,TRBJ2-1
TGTGCCAGCAGCCAAGACAGGGAGGGTTACCAGCCCCAGCATTTT,CASSQDREGYQPQHF,.,TRBV4-2,once,TRBJ1-5
TGTGCCAGCGGACCGGGTACGGGACAGGGATCGTTCTTC,CASGPGTGQGSFF,TRBD1,TRBV2,.,TRBJ2-1
TGCGCCAGCAGCCAAGCTGGAAGGCGTGTAGAAGCTTTCTTT,CASSQAGRRVEAFF,.,TRBV4-3,.,TRBJ1-1
TGTGCCAGCAGCTTGTTGGGGAAAGAGACCCAGTACTTC,CASSLLGKETQYF,.,TRBV5-5,.,TRBJ2-5
TGTGCCAGCAGTGAAGCTTTGGGGACAGATACGCAGTATTTT,CASSEALGTDTQYF,.,TRBV6-1,.,TRBJ2-3
TGCAGTGCTAGAGATTGGGATGAGCAGTTCTTC,CSARDWDEQFF,.,TRBV20-1,.,TRBJ2-1
TGTGCCAGCAGCTTAGGACAGGTGGATGAGCAGTTCTTC,CASSLGQVDEQFF,.,TRBV7-2,once,TRBJ2-1
TGTGCCAGCAGTGAGAACCGGGACAGGGTGTCTTTTGGCTACACCTTC,CASSENRDRVSFGYTF,TRBD1,TRBV2,.,TRBJ1-2
TGTGCCAGCAGCAGAGACAAGACAGGAACGCAGTATTTT,CASSRDKTGTQYF,.,TRBV6-5,.,TRBJ2-3
TGTGCCAGGCGAAGCGGGAGCTCCTACGAGCAGTACTTC,CARRSGSSYEQYF,TRBD2,TRBV2,.,TRBJ2-7
TGTGCCAGCAGCTTAGGGAGGGGCTTTACCGGGGAGCTGTTTTTT,CASSLGRGFTGELFF,.,TRBV7-6,.,TRBJ2-2
TGTGCCACCAGCCTCCAATGGAAGGGGGACGAGCAGTACTTC,CATSLQWKGDEQYF,.,TRBV15,many,TRBJ2-7
TGTGCCAGCAGCTTAGGTGGGAAGACCAAAATTGAGCAGTTCTTC,CASSLGGKTKIEQFF,.,TRBV7-2,.,TRBJ2-1
TGTGCCAGCCAGGCGACGAACACCGGGGAGCTGTTTTTT,CASQATNTGELFF,.,TRBV11-2,once,TRBJ2-2
TGTGCCAGCGGAACAGCAAGCTCCTACAATGAGCAGTTCTTC,CASGTASSYNEQFF,.,TRBV5-4,.,TRBJ2-1
TGTGCCAGCAGCACGACAGCTATGAATGAAAAACTGTTTTTT,CASSTTAMNEKLFF,.,TRBV5-5,.,TRBJ1-4
TGTGCCAGCAGTCAAGACAGGCTCTATGGCTACACCTTC,CASSQDRLYGYTF,.,TRBV6-5,.,TRBJ1-2
TGCAGCGTAAGGTCGAGGATCTTAGACGAGCAGTACTTC,CSVRSRILDEQYF,.,TRBV29-1,.,TRBJ2-7
TGCGCCAGCAGCTGGACGGGGACGTACACAGATACGCAGTATTTT,CASSWTGTYTDTQYF,.,TRBV5-1,.,TRBJ2-3
TGCGCCAGCAGCTTGGGACAGCGTAACTATGGCTACACCTTC,CASSLGQRNYGYTF,.,TRBV5-1,.,TRBJ1-2
TGTGCCATCAGATCTGACAGGGGAGGGGAAAAACTGTTTTTT,CAIRSDRGGEKLFF,TRBD1,TRBV10-3,.,TRBJ1-4
TGCGCCAGCAGCTTGGACTCGGGGGGCCAAGGGACCCAGTACTTC,CASSLDSGGQGTQYF,.,TRBV5-1,.,TRBJ2-5
TGCGCCAGCAGCCGTGGGACGGGATACAATGAGCAGTTCTTC,CASSRGTGYNEQFF,.,TRBV5-1,.,TRBJ2-1
TGTGCCAGCAGTCCCCAGGGATGGGAAGCTTTCTTT,CASSPQGWEAFF,.,TRBV2,few,TRBJ1-1
TGTGCCAGCAGCTTAGGGACGAGACAGGGAACCGGGGCCAACGTCCTGACTTTC,CASSLGTRQGTGANVLTF,TRBD1,TRBV7-9,few,TRBJ2-6
TGCGCCAGCAGCCAACGGACAGGGGCCACCGGGGAGCTGTTTTTT,CASSQRTGATGELFF,TRBD1,TRBV5-1,.,TRBJ2-2
TGTGCCAGCAGCTTGGTCCGGGGGTCTCGACAGCCCCAGCATTTT,CASSLVRGSRQPQHF,.,TRBV7-8,once,TRBJ1-5
TGTGCCAGCAGCCCATCTAGCGGCGGGGGTTCGCAGTACTTC,CASSPSSGGGSQYF,TRBD2,TRBV16,.,TRBJ2-7
TGTGCCAGCAGCCCCGGACTAGCGGGAGATACGCAGTATTTT,CASSPGLAGDTQYF,TRBD2,TRBV7-6,.,TRBJ2-3
TGTGCCAGCAGTTCACCTGGACAGGGGAGGATCGTCACTGAAGCTTTCTTT,CASSSPGQGRIVTEAFF,TRBD1,TRBV28,.,TRBJ1-1
TGTGCCAGCAGTGAATTGGGACAGGTTGAAGCTTTCTTT,CASSELGQVEAFF,TRBD1,TRBV2,.,TRBJ1-1
TGTGCCAGCGAGGAAGTCGGCAATGAGCAGTTCTTC,CASEEVGNEQFF,.,TRBV6-1,.,TRBJ2-1